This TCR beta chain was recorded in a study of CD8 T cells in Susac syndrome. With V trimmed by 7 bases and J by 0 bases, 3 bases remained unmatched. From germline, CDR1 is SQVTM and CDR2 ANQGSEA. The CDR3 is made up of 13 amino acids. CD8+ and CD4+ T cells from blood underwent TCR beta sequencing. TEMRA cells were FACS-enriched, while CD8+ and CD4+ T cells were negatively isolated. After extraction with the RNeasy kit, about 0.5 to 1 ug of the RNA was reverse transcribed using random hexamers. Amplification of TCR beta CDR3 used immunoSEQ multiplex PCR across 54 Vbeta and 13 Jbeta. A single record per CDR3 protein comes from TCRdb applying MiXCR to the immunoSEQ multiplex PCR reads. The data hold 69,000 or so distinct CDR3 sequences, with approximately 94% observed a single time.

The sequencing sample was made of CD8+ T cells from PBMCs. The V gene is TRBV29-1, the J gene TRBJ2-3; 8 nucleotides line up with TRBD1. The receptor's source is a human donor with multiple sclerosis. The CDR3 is CSAGGLSTDTQYF. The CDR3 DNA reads TGCAGCGCAGGGGGCCTGAGCACAGATACGCAGTATTTT.